The clone carrying this T cell receptor (beta chain) was counted a single time. Antigen unknown. The data originate from a study of T cells in pancreatic ductal adenocarcinoma. The selected patients with pancreatic ductal adenocarcinoma had surgery but no neoadjuvant therapy. CDR3 length: 16 residues. Germline lookup yields CDR1 SNHLY and CDR2 FYNNEI. Between the trimmed V and J ends, which lost 4 bases and 1 base, there was a span of 13 bases. Repertoires were generated with immunoSEQ multiplex PCR, while TCRdb's copy carries only in-frame clones and drops some. The sample has more than 85,000 clones, 90% to 95% seen once. General observations from the study: Unique clonotypes were roughly 8-fold more numerous in blood than in tumor. Results skew toward the minority of patients with early-stage disease.

Sample: PBMCs. This sequence was found in a human donor with pancreatic ductal adenocarcinoma. The rearrangement links TRBV2 to TRBJ2-2, with D possibly TRBD1 on 6 matching bases. The CDR3 coding sequence is TGTGCCAGCAGTGCCACGGACAGCCAGAACACCGGGGAGCTGTTTTTT. As protein: CASSATDSQNTGELFF.